The TCR beta chain described here comes from a study of blood T cells in healthy people across ages. Study-wide findings and caveats: Across samples, TCR beta diversity tracked strongly with naive T cell percentage. Getting older went along with TCR beta diversity per million T cells dropping roughly linearly.

CDR1 and CDR2 (germline): SGHRS, YFSETQ. This CDR3 is 16 amino acids long. The germline V and J ends were trimmed by 0 bases and 0 bases, with 11 bases remaining between them. PCR was performed a second time for about 6 to 12 cycles using a sample-barcoded 5' primer and a J-beta primer mix. From the 5' RACE reads, TCRdb called clonotypes with MiXCR, one entry per CDR3 protein. The top ten clones hold roughly 14% of a sample with around 1,100,000 distinct CDR3 sequences, approximately 38% of them seen once. Every participating donor contributed roughly 10 milliliters of peripheral blood through a draw. The extraction recovered at least 5.5 micrograms of total RNA per sample. A note on this clonotype: Its antigen is still unknown.

The sequence derives from a man aged 18 to 29 in good health. The genes are TRBV5-1 and TRBJ2-3; D remains ambiguous. The material sequenced was blood. The CDR3 bases are TGCGCCAGCAGCTTGGCCCCCGCAGTAAGCACAGATACGCAGTATTTT. Its translation is CASSLAPAVSTDTQYF.